One T cell receptor (beta chain) is described in this entry. Its antigen is not identified. Each CDR3 protein gets one entry after TCRdb re-called the reads with MiXCR. Of around 210,000 distinct CDR3 sequences in the sample, roughly 6.5% are singletons; the top ten hold 5.5% to 8%. These data are taken from a study of T cell repertoires in cytomegalovirus infection. Study overall: Indicated by public TCR beta signatures were CMV infection and matching HLA type. Broader study findings: Carriers of CMV plus the relevant HLA were identified by cumulative public TCR beta family frequency. The ex vivo response showed dominance by HLA-C-restricted CMV-specific TCR beta clonotypes.

The CDR3 extends over 15 amino acids. The V end lost 0 bases, the J end lost 4 bases, and 13 bases lay between the germline ends. From germline, CDR1 is SGDLS and CDR2 YYNGEE. The genes are TRBV9 and TRBJ1-1; the D gene is possibly TRBD1 (6 bases). This receptor was taken from a human donor in good health (CMV status not recorded). Some clones in this sample may be carry-over from other donors' samples. The sequenced sample was PBMCs. In DNA form, the CDR3 reads TGTGCCAGCAGCGTAGCTCAGGGGAGGAGCACTGAAGCTTTCTTT. As protein: CASSVAQGRSTEAFF.